This note documents a single T cell receptor (beta chain) sequence. V was clipped by 0 bases and J by 5 bases; unmatched bases: 4. The germline V gene encodes CDR1 MNHEY and CDR2 SMNVEV (reference sequence). CDR3 length: 15 amino acids. This specimen comes from a study of blood T cell repertoires in COVID-19. The protocol was immunoSEQ multiplex PCR, while the TCRdb copy is restricted to in-frame clones and leaves out a portion. The sample lists approximately 50,000 clones; around nine tenths were seen once. Sequences were obtained from peripheral blood. The chain is built from TRBV27 and TRBJ2-5, with TRBD2 matching over 9 bases. The source of this sequence is a human donor in a cohort sampled during active COVID-19. The DNA of the CDR3 is TGTGCCAGCAGTTTATCTCCTAGCGGGATCGAGACCCAGTACTTC. Translated, it gives CASSLSPSGIETQYF.